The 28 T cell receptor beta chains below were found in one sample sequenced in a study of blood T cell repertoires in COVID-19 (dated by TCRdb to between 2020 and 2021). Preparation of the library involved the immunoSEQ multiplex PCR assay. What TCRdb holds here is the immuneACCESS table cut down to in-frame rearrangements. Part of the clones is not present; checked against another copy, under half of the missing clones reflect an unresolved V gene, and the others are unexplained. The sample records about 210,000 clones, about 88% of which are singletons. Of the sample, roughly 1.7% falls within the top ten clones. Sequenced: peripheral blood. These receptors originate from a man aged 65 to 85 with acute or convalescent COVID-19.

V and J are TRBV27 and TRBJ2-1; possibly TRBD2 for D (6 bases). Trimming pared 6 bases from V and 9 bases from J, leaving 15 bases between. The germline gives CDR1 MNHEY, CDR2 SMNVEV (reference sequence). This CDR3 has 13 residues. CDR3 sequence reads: CASSPGTPFEQFF. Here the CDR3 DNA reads TGTGCCAGCAGCCCCGGGACTCCATTTGAGCAGTTCTTC.

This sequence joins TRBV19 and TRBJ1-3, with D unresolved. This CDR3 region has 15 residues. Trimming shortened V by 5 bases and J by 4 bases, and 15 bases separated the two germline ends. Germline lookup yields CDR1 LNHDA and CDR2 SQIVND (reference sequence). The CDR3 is CASSVTLGSGNTIYF. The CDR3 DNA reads TGTGCCAGTAGTGTTACCCTGGGCAGCGGAAACACCATATATTTT.

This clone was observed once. CDR3 region: CASSILQGRRGYTF. The CDR3 DNA reads TGTGCCAGCAGCATACTTCAGGGGCGAAGGGGCTACACCTTC. The chain employs TRBV7-2 and TRBJ1-2; perhaps TRBD1 as D (6 bases). V lost 5 bases and J 8 bases, leaving 18 bases between the germline ends. The length of the CDR3 is 14 residues. Germline V gene sequence: CDR1 SGHTA, CDR2 FQGNSA.

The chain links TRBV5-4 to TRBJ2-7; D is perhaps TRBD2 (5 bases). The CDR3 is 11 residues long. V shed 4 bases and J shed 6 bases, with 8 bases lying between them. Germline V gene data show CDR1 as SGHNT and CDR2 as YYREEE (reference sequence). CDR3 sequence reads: CASSNGIEQYF. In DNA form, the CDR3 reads TGTGCCAGCAGCAACGGGATCGAGCAGTACTTC. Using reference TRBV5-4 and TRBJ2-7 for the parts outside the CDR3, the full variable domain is ETGVTQSPTHLIKTRGQQVTLRCSSQSGHNTVSWYQQALGQGPQFIFQYYREEENGRGNFPPRFSGLQFPNYSSELNVNALELDDSALYLCASSNGIEQYFGPGTRLTVT.

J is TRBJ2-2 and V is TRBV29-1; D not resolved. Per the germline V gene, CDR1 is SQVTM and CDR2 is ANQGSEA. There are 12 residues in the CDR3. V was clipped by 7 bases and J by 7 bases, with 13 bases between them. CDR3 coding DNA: TGCAGCGGAGGAAGCTGGGTCGGGGAGCTGTTTTTT. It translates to CSGGSWVGELFF.

The chain's CDR3 is CASTPRKGGKVYEQYF. DNA for the CDR3: TGTGCCAGCACTCCCCGGAAGGGGGGGAAGGTCTACGAGCAGTACTTC. The chain links TRBV28 to TRBJ2-7; tentatively, D is TRBD2 (7 bases). V lost 7 bases to trimming and J lost 3 bases, with 22 bases between them. Germline-derived CDR1 and CDR2 are MDHEN and SYDVKM. The CDR3 is 16 amino acids.

In DNA form, the CDR3 reads TGTGCCAGCAGCTTTCGAGGGGGCACCACTGAAGCTTTCTTT. It yields the protein CASSFRGGTTEAFF. The chain recombines TRBV5-4 with TRBJ1-1, with 7 bases lining up with TRBD1. This CDR3 spans 14 amino acids. V was pared by 2 bases and J by 4 bases, with 5 bases of the junction left unmatched. Germline V lookup: CDR1 SGHNT, CDR2 YYREEE (reference sequence).

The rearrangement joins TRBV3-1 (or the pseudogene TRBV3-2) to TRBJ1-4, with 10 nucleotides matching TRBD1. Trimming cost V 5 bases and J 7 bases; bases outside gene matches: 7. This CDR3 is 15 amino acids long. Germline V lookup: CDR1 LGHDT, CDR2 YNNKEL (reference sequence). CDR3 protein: CASSSPTGGGEKLFF. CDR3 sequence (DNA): TGTGCCAGCAGCTCCCCGACAGGGGGCGGTGAAAAACTGTTTTTT.

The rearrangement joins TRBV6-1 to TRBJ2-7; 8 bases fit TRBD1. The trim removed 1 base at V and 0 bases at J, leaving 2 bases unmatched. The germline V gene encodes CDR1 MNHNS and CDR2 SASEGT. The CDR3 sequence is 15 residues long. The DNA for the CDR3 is TGTGCCAGCAGTGAAGTGGGACAGGTCTCCTACGAGCAGTACTTC. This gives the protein CASSEVGQVSYEQYF.

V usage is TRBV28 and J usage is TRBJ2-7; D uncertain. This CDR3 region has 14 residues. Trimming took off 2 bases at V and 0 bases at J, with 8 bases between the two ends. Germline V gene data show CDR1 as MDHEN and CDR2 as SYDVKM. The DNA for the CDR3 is TGTGCCAGCAGTTTAGGCCGGAGCTCCTACGAGCAGTACTTC. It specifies CASSLGRSSYEQYF. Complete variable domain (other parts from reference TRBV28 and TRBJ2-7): DVKVTQSSRYLVKRTGEKVFLECVQDMDHENMFWYRQDPGLGLRLIYFSYDVKMKEKGDIPEGYSVSREKKERFSLILESASTNQTSMYLCASSLGRSSYEQYFGPGTRLTVT.

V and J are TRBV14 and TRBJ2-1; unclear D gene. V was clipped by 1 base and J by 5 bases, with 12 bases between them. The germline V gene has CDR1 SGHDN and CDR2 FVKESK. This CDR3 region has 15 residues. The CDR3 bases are TGTGCCAGCAGCCAAGGCACCTGGGCCCACAATGAGCAGTTCTTC. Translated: CASSQGTWAHNEQFF.

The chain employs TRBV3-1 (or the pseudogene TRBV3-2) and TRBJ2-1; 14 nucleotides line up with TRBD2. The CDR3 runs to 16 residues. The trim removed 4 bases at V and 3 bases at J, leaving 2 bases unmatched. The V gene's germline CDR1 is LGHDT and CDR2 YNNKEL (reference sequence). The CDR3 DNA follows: TGTGCCAGCAGCCTCGGACTAGCGGGGGGCTACAATGAGCAGTTCTTC. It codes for CASSLGLAGGYNEQFF.

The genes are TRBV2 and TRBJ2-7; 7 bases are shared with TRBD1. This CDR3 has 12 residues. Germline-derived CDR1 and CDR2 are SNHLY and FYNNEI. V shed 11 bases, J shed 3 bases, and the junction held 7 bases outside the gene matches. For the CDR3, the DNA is TGTGCCGCAGGGGGACCTAACTACGAGCAGTACTTC. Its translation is CAAGGPNYEQYF.

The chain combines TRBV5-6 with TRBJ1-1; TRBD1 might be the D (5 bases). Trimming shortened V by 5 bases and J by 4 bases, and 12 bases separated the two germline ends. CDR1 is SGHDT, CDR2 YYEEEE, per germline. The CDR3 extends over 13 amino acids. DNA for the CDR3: TGTGCCAGCAGACCTGGGGGGGGCACTGAAGCTTTCTTT. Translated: CASRPGGGTEAFF.

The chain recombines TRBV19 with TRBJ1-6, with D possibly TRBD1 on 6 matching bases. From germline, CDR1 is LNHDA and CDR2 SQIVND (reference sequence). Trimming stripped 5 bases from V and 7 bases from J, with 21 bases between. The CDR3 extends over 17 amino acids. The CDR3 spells CASSVMSGAESNSPLHF. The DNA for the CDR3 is TGTGCCAGTAGTGTGATGTCAGGGGCCGAATCAAATTCACCCCTCCACTTT. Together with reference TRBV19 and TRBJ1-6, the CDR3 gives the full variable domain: DGGITQSPKYLFRKEGQNVTLSCEQNLNHDAMYWYRQDPGQGLRLIYYSQIVNDFQKGDIAEGYSVSREKKESFPLTVTSAQKNPTAFYLCASSVMSGAESNSPLHFGNGTRLTVT.

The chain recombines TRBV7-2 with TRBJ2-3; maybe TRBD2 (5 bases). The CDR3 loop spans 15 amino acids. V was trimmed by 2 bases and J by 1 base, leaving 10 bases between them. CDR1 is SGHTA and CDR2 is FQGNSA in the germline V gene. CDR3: CASSLISRGTDTQYF. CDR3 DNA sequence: TGTGCCAGCAGCTTAATTTCGCGGGGCACAGATACGCAGTATTTT.

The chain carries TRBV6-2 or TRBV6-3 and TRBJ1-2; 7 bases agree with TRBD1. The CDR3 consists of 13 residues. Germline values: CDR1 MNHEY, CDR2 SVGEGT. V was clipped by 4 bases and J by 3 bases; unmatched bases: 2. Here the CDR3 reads CASSFDRDYGYTF. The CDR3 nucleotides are TGTGCCAGCAGTTTCGACAGGGACTATGGCTACACCTTC.

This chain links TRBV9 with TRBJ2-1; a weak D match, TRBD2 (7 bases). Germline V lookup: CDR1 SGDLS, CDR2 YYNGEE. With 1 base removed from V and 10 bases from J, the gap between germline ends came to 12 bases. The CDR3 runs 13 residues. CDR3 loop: CASSVRGGAEQFF. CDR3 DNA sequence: TGTGCCAGCAGCGTAAGGGGGGGGGCCGAGCAGTTCTTC.

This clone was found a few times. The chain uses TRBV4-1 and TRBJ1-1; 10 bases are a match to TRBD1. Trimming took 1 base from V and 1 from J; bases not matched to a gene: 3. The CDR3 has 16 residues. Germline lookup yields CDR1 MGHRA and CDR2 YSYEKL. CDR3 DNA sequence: TGCGCCAGCAGCCAAGTTTGGGACAGGGGGAACACTGAAGCTTTCTTT. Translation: CASSQVWDRGNTEAFF.

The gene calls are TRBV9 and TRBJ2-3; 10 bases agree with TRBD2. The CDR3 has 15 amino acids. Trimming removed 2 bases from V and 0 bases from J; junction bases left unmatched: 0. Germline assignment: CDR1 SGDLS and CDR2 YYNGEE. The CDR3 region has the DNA TGTGCCAGCAGCGTGACTAGCGGGAGCACAGATACGCAGTATTTT. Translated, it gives CASSVTSGSTDTQYF.

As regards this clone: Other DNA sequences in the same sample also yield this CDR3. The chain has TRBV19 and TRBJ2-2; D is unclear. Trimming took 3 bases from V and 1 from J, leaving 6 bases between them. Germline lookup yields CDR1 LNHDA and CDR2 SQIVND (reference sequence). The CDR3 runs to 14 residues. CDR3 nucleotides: TGTGCCAGTAGTATCCAGGAGAACACCGGGGAGCTGTTTTTT. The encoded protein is CASSIQENTGELFF.

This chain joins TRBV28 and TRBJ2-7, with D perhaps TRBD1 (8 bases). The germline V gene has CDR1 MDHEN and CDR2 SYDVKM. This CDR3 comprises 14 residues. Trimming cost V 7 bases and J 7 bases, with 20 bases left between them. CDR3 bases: TGTGCCAGCACCTCCCAACAGGGGGGGAGGGAGCAGTACTTC. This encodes CASTSQQGGREQYF.

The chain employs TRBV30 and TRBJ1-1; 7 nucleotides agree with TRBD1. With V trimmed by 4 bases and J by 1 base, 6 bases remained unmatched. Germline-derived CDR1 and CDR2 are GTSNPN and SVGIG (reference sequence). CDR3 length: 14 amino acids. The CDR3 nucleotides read TGTGCCTGGACCATCCGGACAGGGAACACTGAAGCTTTCTTT. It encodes CAWTIRTGNTEAFF.

The chain's CDR3 is CASRSGTGVYNEQFF. CDR3 coding DNA: TGCGCCAGCCGCTCCGGGACAGGGGTTTACAATGAGCAGTTCTTC. The chain uses TRBV5-1 and TRBJ2-1; 10 bases match TRBD1. This CDR3 is built from 15 residues. Germline-derived CDR1 and CDR2 are SGHRS and YFSETQ. J gave up 4 bases and V 7 bases, and 8 bases lay outside the gene matches.

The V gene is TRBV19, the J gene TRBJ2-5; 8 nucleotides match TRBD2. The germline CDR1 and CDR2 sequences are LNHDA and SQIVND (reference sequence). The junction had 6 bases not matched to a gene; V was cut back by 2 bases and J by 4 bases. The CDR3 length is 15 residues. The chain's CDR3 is CASSILSAGAETQYF. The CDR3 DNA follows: TGTGCCAGTAGTATATTGTCAGCGGGAGCAGAGACCCAGTACTTC.

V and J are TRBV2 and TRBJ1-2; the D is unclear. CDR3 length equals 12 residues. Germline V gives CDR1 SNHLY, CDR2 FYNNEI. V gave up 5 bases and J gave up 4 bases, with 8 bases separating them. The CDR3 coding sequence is TGTGCCAGCAGTAGCGGACCCTATGGCTACACCTTC. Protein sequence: CASSSGPYGYTF. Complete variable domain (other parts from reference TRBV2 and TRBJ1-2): EPEVTQTPSHQVTQMGQEVILRCVPISNHLYFYWYRQILGQKVEFLVSFYNNEISEKSEIFDDQFSVERPDGSNFTLKIRSTKLEDSAMYFCASSSGPYGYTFGSGTRLTVV.

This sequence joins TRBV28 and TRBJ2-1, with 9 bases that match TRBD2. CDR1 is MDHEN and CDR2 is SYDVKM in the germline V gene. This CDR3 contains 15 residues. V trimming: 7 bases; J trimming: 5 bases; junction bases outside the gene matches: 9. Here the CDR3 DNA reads TGTGCCAGCAATTGGCGGGAGGGCGGCAACAATGAGCAGTTCTTC. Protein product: CASNWREGGNNEQFF.

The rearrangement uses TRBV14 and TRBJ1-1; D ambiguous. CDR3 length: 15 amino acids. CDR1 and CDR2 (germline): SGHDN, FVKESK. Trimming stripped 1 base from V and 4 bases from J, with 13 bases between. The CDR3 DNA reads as TGTGCCAGCAGCCAAGGCACCCCTCGGGGCACTGAAGCTTTCTTT. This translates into CASSQGTPRGTEAFF.